The rows below give T cell receptor beta chains drawn from one sample of a study of shared clonotypes between healthy human individuals. Clones were sequenced by immunoSEQ multiplex PCR, and TCRdb holds only the in-frame ones, with some missing. The top ten clones hold under 30% of a sample with 750,000 to 1,000,000 clones, 80% to 95% of them seen once. The specimen sequenced was naive CD8+ T cells sorted from blood. The source of these receptors is a man younger than 40 in good health. The CDR3 runs from the conserved cysteine through the conserved F or W. D genes are given only for firm matches. Not every row has a clone size; where given, it reads once, few, many or a size class.

cdr3_nt: TGCGCCAGCAGCCAAGATCTAGCGGGAGGATCCGTCTCTGGGGCCAACGTCCTGACTTTC
cdr3_aa: CASSQDLAGGSVSGANVLTF
v_call: TRBV4-3
d_call: TRBD2
j_call: TRBJ2-6
clone_size: NA

cdr3_nt: TGTGCCAGCAGCTTAGGCGGGGACGGGGGCTACACCTTC
cdr3_aa: CASSLGGDGGYTF
v_call: TRBV13
d_call: NA
j_call: TRBJ1-2
clone_size: NA

cdr3_nt: TGTGCCAGCAGCGTAGGGACAGGCCCCTACGAGCAGTACTTC
cdr3_aa: CASSVGTGPYEQYF
v_call: TRBV9
d_call: TRBD1
j_call: TRBJ2-7
clone_size: NA

cdr3_nt: TGCAGCGTTGATGGATCAGGGATCAATGAGCAGTTCTTC
cdr3_aa: CSVDGSGINEQFF
v_call: TRBV29-1
d_call: NA
j_call: TRBJ2-1
clone_size: NA

cdr3_nt: TGTGCCAGCATGGTTAGCGGGAGCTCCTACAATGAGCAGTTCTTC
cdr3_aa: CASMVSGSSYNEQFF
v_call: TRBV2
d_call: TRBD2
j_call: TRBJ2-1
clone_size: NA

cdr3_nt: TGCAGCGTTGAGGCCGGGACTAGCGGGGATACGCAGTATTTT
cdr3_aa: CSVEAGTSGDTQYF
v_call: TRBV29-1
d_call: TRBD2
j_call: TRBJ2-3
clone_size: NA

cdr3_nt: TGTGCCACAGGGACAGCCGACGTGATGAACACTGAAGCTTTCTTT
cdr3_aa: CATGTADVMNTEAFF
v_call: TRBV28
d_call: TRBD1
j_call: TRBJ1-1
clone_size: NA

cdr3_nt: TGTGCCAGCAGCTTAGATAGTTTGCAATACCCCCGCTACACCGGGGAGCTGTTTTTT
cdr3_aa: CASSLDSLQYPRYTGELFF
v_call: TRBV7-8
d_call: NA
j_call: TRBJ2-2
clone_size: once

cdr3_nt: TGTGCCAGCAGCTTAGCCTTAGGACAGAGCTCCTACAATGAGCAGTTCTTC
cdr3_aa: CASSLALGQSSYNEQFF
v_call: TRBV7-9
d_call: NA
j_call: TRBJ2-1
clone_size: NA

cdr3_nt: TGTGCCAGCGGTCCGGGATACAATGAGCAGTTCTTC
cdr3_aa: CASGPGYNEQFF
v_call: TRBV7-9
d_call: NA
j_call: TRBJ2-1
clone_size: NA